This TCR beta chain comes out of a study of control samples from healthy donors and cancer patients. Repertoires were generated with immunoSEQ multiplex PCR, while TCRdb's copy carries only in-frame clones and drops some. The sample has roughly 73,000 clones; 85% to 95% are singletons. The sample consisted of blood. The source is a woman in her sixties in good health.

In DNA, the CDR3 is TGTGCCAGCAGTTTTGGGGATTTGTACATTCAGTACTTC. Translated, it gives CASSFGDLYIQYF. This chain joins TRBV12-3 or TRBV12-4 and TRBJ2-4; D unresolved. With 3 bases removed from V and 8 bases from J, the gap between germline ends came to 11 bases. This CDR3 contains 13 residues.